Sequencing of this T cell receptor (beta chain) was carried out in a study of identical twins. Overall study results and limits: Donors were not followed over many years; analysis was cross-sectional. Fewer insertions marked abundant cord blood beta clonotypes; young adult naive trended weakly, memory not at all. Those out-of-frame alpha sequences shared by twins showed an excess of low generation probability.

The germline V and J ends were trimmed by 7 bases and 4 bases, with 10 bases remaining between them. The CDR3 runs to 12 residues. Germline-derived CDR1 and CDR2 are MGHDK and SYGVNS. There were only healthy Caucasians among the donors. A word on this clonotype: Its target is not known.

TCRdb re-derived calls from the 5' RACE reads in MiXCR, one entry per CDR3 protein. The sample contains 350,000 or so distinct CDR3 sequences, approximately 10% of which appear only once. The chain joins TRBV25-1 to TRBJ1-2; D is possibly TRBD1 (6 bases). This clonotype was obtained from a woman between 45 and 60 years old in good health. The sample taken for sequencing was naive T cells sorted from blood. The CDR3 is CASTGAGYGYTF. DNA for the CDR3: TGTGCCAGCACAGGGGCCGGCTATGGCTACACCTTC.